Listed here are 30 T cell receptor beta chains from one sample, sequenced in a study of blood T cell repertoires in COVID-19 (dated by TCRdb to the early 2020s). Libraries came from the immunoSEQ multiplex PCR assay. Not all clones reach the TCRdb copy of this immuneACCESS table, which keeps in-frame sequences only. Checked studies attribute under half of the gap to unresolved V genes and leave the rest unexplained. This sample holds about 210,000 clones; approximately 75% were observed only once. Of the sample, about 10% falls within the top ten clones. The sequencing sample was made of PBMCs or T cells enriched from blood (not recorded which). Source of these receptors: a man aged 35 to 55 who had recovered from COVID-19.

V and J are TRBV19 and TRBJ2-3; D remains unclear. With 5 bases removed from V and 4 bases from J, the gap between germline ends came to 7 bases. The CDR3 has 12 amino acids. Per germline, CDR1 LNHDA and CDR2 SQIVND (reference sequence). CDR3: CASSYSPDTQYF. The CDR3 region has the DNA TGTGCCAGTAGTTACTCCCCAGATACGCAGTATTTT.

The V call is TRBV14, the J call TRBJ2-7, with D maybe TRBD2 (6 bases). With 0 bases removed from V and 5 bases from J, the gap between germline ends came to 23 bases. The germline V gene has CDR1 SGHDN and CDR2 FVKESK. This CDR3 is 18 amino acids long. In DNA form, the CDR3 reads TGTGCCAGCAGCCAAGAGGTAGAAAAGGGGAGGAAGTGGGACGAGCAGTACTTC. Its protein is CASSQEVEKGRKWDEQYF.

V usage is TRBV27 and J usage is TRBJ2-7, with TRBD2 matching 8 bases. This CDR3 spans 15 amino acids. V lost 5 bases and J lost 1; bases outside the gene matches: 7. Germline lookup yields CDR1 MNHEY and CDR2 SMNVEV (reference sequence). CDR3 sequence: CASSPLLAGSYEQYF. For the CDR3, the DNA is TGTGCCAGCAGTCCCCTCTTAGCGGGGTCCTACGAGCAGTACTTC.

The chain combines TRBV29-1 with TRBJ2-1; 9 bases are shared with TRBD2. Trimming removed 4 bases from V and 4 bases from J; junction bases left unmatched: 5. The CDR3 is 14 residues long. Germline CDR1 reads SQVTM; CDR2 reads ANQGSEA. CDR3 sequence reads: CSVAAGGGYNEQFF. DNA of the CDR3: TGCAGCGTTGCAGCGGGGGGCGGGTACAATGAGCAGTTCTTC.

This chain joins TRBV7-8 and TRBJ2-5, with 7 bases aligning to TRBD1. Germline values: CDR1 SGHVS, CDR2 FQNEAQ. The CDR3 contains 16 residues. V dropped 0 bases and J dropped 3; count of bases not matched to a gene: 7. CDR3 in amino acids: CASSLAVGRGKETQYF. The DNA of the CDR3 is TGTGCCAGCAGCTTAGCAGTTGGCAGGGGGAAAGAGACCCAGTACTTC.

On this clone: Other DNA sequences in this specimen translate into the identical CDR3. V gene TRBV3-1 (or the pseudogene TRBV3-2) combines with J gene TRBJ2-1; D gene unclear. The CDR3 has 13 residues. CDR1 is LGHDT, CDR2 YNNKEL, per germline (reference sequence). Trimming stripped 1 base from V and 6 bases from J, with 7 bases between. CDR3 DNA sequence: TGTGCCAGCAGCCAAGGGAGTCGCAATGAGCAGTTCTTC. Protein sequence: CASSQGSRNEQFF.

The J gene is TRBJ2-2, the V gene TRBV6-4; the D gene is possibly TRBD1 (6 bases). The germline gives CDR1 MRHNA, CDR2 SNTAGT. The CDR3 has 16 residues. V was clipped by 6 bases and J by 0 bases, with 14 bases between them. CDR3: CASRKQGSSNTGELFF. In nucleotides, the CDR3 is TGTGCCAGCAGAAAACAGGGTTCTTCGAACACCGGGGAGCTGTTTTTT.

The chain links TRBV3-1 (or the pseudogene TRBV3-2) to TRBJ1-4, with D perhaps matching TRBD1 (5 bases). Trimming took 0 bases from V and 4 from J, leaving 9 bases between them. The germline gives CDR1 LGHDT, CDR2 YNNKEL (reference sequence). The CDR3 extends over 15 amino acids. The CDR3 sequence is CASSQETGYNEKLFF. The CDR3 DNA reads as TGTGCCAGCAGCCAAGAAACAGGTTATAATGAAAAACTGTTTTTT.

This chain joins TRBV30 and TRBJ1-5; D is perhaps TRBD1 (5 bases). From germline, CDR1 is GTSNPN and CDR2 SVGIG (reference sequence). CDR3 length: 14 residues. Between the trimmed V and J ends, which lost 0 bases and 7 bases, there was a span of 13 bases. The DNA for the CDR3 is TGTGCCTGGAGTGTAACGGGGGACGGCCAGCCCCAGCATTTT. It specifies CAWSVTGDGQPQHF.

Here the CDR3 DNA reads TGCGCCAGCAGCCTTAGACTAGCGGGAATGAAGAAGGAAGGGGAGCAGTTCTTC. This sequence encodes CASSLRLAGMKKEGEQFF. The V and J genes are TRBV5-1 and TRBJ2-1; 11 bases fit TRBD2. The J segment lost 10 bases and the V segment lost 4 bases, leaving 19 bases of the junction unmatched. The CDR3 spans 18 residues. CDR1 and CDR2 (germline): SGHRS, YFSETQ.

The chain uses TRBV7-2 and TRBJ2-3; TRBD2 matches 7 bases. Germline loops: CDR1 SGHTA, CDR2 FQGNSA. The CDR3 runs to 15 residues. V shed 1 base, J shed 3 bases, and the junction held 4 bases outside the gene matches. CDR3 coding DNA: TGTGCCAGCAGCTTAGAAGCTAGCGGTACAGATACGCAGTATTTT. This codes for CASSLEASGTDTQYF.

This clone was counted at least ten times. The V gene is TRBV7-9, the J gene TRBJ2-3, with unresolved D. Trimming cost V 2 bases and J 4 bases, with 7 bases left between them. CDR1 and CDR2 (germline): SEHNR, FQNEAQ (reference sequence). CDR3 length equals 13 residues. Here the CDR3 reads CASSLRFPDTQYF. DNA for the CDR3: TGTGCCAGCAGCTTACGTTTCCCAGATACGCAGTATTTT.

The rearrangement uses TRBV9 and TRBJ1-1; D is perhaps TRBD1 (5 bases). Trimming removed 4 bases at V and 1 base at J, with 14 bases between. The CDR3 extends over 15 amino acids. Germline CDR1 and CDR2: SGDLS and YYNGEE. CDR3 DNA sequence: TGTGCCAGCAGCCCCCAGTGGGACTGGAACACTGAAGCTTTCTTT. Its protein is CASSPQWDWNTEAFF.

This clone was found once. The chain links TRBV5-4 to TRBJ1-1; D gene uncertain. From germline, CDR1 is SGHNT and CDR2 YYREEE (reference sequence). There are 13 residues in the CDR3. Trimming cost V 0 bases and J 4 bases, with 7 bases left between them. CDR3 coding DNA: TGTGCCAGCAGCTTGGGGGAGGGCACTGAAGCTTTCTTT. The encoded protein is CASSLGEGTEAFF.

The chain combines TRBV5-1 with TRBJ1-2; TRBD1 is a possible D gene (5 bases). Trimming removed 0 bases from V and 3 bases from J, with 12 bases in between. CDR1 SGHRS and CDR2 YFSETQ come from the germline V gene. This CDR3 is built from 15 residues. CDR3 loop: CASSLVRGWDYGYTF. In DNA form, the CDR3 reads TGCGCCAGCAGCTTGGTCCGGGGGTGGGACTATGGCTACACCTTC. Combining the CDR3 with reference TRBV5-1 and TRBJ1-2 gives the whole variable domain KAGVTQTPRYLIKTRGQQVTLSCSPISGHRSVSWYQQTPGQGLQFLFEYFSETQRNKGNFPGRFSGRQFSNSRSEMNVSTLELGDSALYLCASSLVRGWDYGYTFGSGTRLTVV.

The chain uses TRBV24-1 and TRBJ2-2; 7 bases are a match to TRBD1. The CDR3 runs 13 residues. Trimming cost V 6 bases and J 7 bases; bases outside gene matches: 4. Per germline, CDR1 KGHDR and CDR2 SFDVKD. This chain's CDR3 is CATSLGGGGELFF. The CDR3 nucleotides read TGTGCCACCAGTTTAGGGGGCGGCGGGGAGCTGTTTTTT.

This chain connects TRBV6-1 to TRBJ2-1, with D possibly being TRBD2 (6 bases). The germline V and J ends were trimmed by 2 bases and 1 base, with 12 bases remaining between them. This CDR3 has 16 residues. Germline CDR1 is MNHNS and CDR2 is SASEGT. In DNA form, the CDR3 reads TGTGCCAGCAGTGAACGTCCCGGGAGTTCCTACAATGAGCAGTTCTTC. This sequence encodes CASSERPGSSYNEQFF.

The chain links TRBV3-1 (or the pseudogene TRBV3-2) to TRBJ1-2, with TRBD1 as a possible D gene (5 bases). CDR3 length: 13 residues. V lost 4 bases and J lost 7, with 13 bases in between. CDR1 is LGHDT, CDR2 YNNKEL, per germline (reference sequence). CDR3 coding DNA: TGTGCCAGCAGCCTCGCCAAGGGGCCTGGCTACACCTTC. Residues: CASSLAKGPGYTF.

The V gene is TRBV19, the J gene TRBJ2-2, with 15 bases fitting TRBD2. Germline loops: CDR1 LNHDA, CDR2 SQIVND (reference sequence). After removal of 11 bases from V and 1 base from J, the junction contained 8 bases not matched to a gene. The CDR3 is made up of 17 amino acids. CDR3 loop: CAVAGLAGGVNTGELFF. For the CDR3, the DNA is TGTGCCGTCGCGGGACTAGCGGGAGGCGTGAACACCGGGGAGCTGTTTTTT.

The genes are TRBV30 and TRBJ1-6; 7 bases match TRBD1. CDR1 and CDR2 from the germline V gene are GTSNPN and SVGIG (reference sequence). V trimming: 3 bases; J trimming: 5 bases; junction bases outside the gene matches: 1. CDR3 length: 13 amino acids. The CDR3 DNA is TGTGCCTGGAGAGGGACAGATAATTCACCCCTCCACTTT. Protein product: CAWRGTDNSPLHF.

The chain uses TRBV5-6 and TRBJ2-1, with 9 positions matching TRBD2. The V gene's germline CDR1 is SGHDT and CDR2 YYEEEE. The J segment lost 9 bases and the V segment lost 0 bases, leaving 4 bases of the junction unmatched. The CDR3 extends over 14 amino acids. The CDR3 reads CASSLGLAGPEQFF. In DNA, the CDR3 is TGTGCCAGCAGCTTGGGGCTAGCGGGACCTGAGCAGTTCTTC. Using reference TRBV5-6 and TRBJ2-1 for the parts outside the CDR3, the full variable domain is DAGVTQSPTHLIKTRGQQVTLRCSPKSGHDTVSWYQQALGQGPQFIFQYYEEEERQRGNFPDRFSGHQFPNYSSELNVNALLLGDSALYLCASSLGLAGPEQFFGPGTRLTVL.

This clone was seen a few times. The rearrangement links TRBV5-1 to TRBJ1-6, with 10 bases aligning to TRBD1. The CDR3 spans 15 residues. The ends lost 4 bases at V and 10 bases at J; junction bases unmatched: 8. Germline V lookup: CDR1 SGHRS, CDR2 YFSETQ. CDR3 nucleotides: TGCGCCAGCAGCCCCCAGACAGGGGGCGGATCACCCCTCCACTTT. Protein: CASSPQTGGGSPLHF.

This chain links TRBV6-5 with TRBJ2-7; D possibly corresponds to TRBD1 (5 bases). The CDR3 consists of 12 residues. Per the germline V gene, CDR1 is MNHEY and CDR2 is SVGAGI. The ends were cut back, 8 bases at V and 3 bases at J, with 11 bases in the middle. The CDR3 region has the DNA TGTGCCAGCGGGGCTATGTTCTACGAGCAGTACTTC. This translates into CASGAMFYEQYF.

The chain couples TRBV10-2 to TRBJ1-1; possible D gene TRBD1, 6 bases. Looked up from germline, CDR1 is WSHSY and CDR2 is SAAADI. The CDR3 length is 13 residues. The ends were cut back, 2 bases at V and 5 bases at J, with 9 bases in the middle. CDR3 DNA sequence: TGCGCCAGCAGTGAGATTACAGGGACTGAAGCTTTCTTT. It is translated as CASSEITGTEAFF.

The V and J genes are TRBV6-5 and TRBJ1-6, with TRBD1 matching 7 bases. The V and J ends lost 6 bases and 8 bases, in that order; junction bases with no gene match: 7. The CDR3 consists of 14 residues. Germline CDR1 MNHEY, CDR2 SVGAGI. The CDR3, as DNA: TGTGCCAGCAGCACAGGGGCGGGCTATTCACCCCTCCACTTT. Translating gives CASSTGAGYSPLHF.

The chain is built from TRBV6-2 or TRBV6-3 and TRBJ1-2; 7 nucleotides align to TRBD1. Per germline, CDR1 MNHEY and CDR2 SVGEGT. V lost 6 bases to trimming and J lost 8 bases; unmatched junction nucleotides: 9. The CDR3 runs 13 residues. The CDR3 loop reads CASSSGQALGYTF. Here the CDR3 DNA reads TGTGCCAGCAGCTCCGGACAGGCCCTAGGCTACACCTTC.

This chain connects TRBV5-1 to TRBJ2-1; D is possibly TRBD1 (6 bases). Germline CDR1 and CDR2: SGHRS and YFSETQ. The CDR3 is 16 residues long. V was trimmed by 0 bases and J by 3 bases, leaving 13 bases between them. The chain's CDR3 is CASSLAIRGRYNEQFF. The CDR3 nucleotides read TGCGCCAGCAGCTTGGCCATCAGGGGACGCTACAATGAGCAGTTCTTC.

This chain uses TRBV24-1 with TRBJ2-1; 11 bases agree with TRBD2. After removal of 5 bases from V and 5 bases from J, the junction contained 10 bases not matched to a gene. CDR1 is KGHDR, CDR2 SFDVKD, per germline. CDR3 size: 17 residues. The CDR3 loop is CATSARLGTSGHNEQFF. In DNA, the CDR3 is TGTGCCACCAGTGCGCGTCTTGGGACTAGCGGACACAATGAGCAGTTCTTC.

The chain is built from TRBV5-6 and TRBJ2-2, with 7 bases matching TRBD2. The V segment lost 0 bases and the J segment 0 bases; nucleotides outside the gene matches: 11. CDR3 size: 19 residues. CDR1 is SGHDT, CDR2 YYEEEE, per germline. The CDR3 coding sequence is TGTGCCAGCAGCTTGGCTCCTTGGGGACTAACCGCGAACACCGGGGAGCTGTTTTTT. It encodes CASSLAPWGLTANTGELFF.

In DNA form, the CDR3 reads TGCGCCAGCAGCTTGGCCGGGGCTGGAAACACCATATATTTT. Translation gives CASSLAGAGNTIYF. The V gene is TRBV5-1, the J gene TRBJ1-3; D not certain. Germline V lookup: CDR1 SGHRS, CDR2 YFSETQ. This CDR3 is built from 14 residues. Trimming took off 0 bases at V and 2 bases at J, with 6 bases between the two ends.